The 18 T cell receptor beta chains in this list originate from one sample, sequenced in a study of blood T cell repertoires in COVID-19. Only in-frame clones appear in the TCRdb table, and some are missing; sequencing was by immunoSEQ multiplex PCR. The top ten clones hold roughly 3.9% of a sample with 360,000 or so clones, approximately 90% of them seen once. Sequenced material: peripheral blood. Every receptor here comes from a woman aged 60-70 years with COVID-19, enrolled during active disease.

This chain joins TRBV5-8 and TRBJ1-2; 9 nucleotides line up with TRBD1. This CDR3 contains 14 residues. Trimming removed 4 bases from V and 8 bases from J; junction bases left unmatched: 9. Germline assignment: CDR1 SGHTS and CDR2 YDEGEE. CDR3 in DNA: TGTGCCAGCAGCCGCACCGGGACAGGGTGGGGCTACACCTTC. Translated: CASSRTGTGWGYTF. Variable domain in full (rest from reference TRBV5-8 and TRBJ1-2): EAGVTQSPTHLIKTRGQQATLRCSPISGHTSVYWYQQALGLGLQFLLWYDEGEERNRGNFPPRFSGRQFPNYSSELNVNALELEDSALYLCASSRTGTGWGYTFGSGTRLTVV.

This chain connects TRBV7-9 to TRBJ1-6, with D unresolved. CDR3 length: 17 amino acids. Looked up from germline, CDR1 is SEHNR and CDR2 is FQNEAQ (reference sequence). Trimming left V 2 bases short and J 0 bases short, with 11 bases between. The CDR3, as DNA: TGTGCCAGCAGCTTATTGGGCAGTCGCTCCTATAATTCACCCCTCCACTTT. As protein: CASSLLGSRSYNSPLHF.

CDR3 in DNA: TGTGCCAGCAGTGGGGGGGGCAGCACCTTTTCACCCCTCCACTTT. Translating gives CASSGGGSTFSPLHF. The V gene is TRBV2, the J gene TRBJ1-6, with a weak D call TRBD1 (6 bases). The germline V and J ends were trimmed by 4 bases and 9 bases, with 16 bases remaining between them. Per the germline V gene, CDR1 is SNHLY and CDR2 is FYNNEI. The CDR3 runs to 15 residues.

The genes are TRBV12-3 or TRBV12-4 and TRBJ1-6, with no clear D. Trimming removed 6 bases at V and 6 bases at J, with 6 bases between. CDR3 length equals 12 residues. This chain's CDR3 is CASRASNSPLHF. The CDR3 region has the DNA TGTGCCAGCAGGGCCTCTAATTCACCCCTCCACTTT.

This chain joins TRBV28 and TRBJ2-4; 10 positions agree with TRBD1. V dropped 3 bases and J dropped 5; count of bases not matched to a gene: 4. The germline gives CDR1 MDHEN, CDR2 SYDVKM. The CDR3 covers 15 residues. CDR3 bases: TGTGCCAGCAGTTTTAGGGGGACAGGGGAAAACATTCAGTACTTC. It translates to CASSFRGTGENIQYF.

This chain uses TRBV5-1 with TRBJ2-6, with TRBD2 matching 9 bases. Trimming took 4 bases from V and 2 from J; bases not matched to a gene: 7. Germline lookup yields CDR1 SGHRS and CDR2 YFSETQ. The CDR3 length is 17 residues. DNA for the CDR3: TGCGCCAGCAGCCTAGTAGCGGGGGACCCTGGGGCCAACGTCCTGACTTTC. It yields the protein CASSLVAGDPGANVLTF. Full variable domain (rest looked up from reference TRBV5-1 and TRBJ2-6): KAGVTQTPRYLIKTRGQQVTLSCSPISGHRSVSWYQQTPGQGLQFLFEYFSETQRNKGNFPGRFSGRQFSNSRSEMNVSTLELGDSALYLCASSLVAGDPGANVLTFGAGSRLTVL.

CDR3 region: CASSQVNRPSGYTF. The CDR3 nucleotides read TGTGCCAGCAGCCAAGTGAACAGGCCTTCTGGCTACACCTTC. The rearrangement uses TRBV3-1 (or the pseudogene TRBV3-2) and TRBJ1-2, with D possibly matching TRBD1 (5 bases). This CDR3 comprises 14 residues. V gave up 1 base and J gave up 7 bases, with 13 bases separating them. Looked up from germline, CDR1 is LGHDT and CDR2 is YNNKEL (reference sequence).

This chain uses TRBV27 with TRBJ2-7, with 7 bases matching TRBD1. The germline V gene encodes CDR1 MNHEY and CDR2 SMNVEV (reference sequence). The length of the CDR3 is 16 residues. The junction had 17 bases not matched to a gene; V was cut back by 7 bases and J by 5 bases. CDR3 region: CASILGEDRARNEQYF. DNA for the CDR3: TGTGCCAGCATCTTGGGGGAAGACAGGGCGAGGAACGAGCAGTACTTC.

The CDR3 DNA reads as TGTGCCAGAACCAGGGGTGGCGGGTCCTATAATTCACCCCTCCACTTT. It encodes CARTRGGGSYNSPLHF. The chain carries TRBV27 and TRBJ1-6; possibly TRBD1 for D (6 bases). Looked up from germline, CDR1 is MNHEY and CDR2 is SMNVEV (reference sequence). This CDR3 has 16 amino acids. The ends were cut back, 9 bases at V and 1 base at J, with 16 bases in the middle.

J is TRBJ2-1 and V is TRBV6-5, with 7 bases that match TRBD1. J was trimmed by 4 bases and V by 5 bases; bases with no gene match: 5. Germline loops: CDR1 MNHEY, CDR2 SVGAGI. The CDR3 loop spans 14 amino acids. The CDR3 DNA reads TGTGCCAGCAGTAGGTCAGGGGGATACAATGAGCAGTTCTTC. As protein: CASSRSGGYNEQFF.

CDR3 sequence (DNA): TGTGCCAGCAGCTTGTCGACAGTAGATGAAAAACTGTTTTTT. As protein: CASSLSTVDEKLFF. This sequence joins TRBV7-8 and TRBJ1-4, with D tentatively TRBD1 (5 bases). Germline loops: CDR1 SGHVS, CDR2 FQNEAQ. V was pared by 3 bases and J by 6 bases, with 11 bases between. There are 14 residues in the CDR3. Filled out from reference TRBV7-8 and TRBJ1-4, the complete variable domain reads GAGVSQSPRYKVAKRGQDVALRCDPISGHVSLFWYQQALGQGPEFLTYFQNEAQLDKSGLPSDRFFAERPEGSVSTLKIQRTQQEDSAVYLCASSLSTVDEKLFFGSGTQLSVL.

This clone has a single count. The chain joins TRBV15 to TRBJ1-1; 7 positions agree with TRBD1. This CDR3 has 15 amino acids. The germline CDR1 and CDR2 sequences are LNHNV and YYDKDF (reference sequence). V lost 5 bases and J lost 10; bases outside the gene matches: 16. The CDR3: CATSGLEGAQTPAFF. CDR3 nucleotide sequence: TGTGCCACCAGCGGATTAGAGGGGGCCCAGACCCCAGCTTTCTTT.

J is TRBJ2-6 and V is TRBV3-1 (or the pseudogene TRBV3-2); D not resolved. CDR1 and CDR2 (germline): LGHDT, YNNKEL (reference sequence). This CDR3 is 14 amino acids long. Trimming left V 2 bases short and J 4 bases short, with 6 bases between. The CDR3 protein is CASSQSLGANVLTF. The CDR3 DNA is TGTGCCAGCAGCCAATCCCTCGGGGCCAACGTCCTGACTTTC.

The rearrangement links TRBV7-9 to TRBJ2-5, with D hard to call. This CDR3 is built from 11 residues. Trimming took off 2 bases at V and 4 bases at J, with 2 bases between the two ends. CDR1 and CDR2 from the germline V gene are SEHNR and FQNEAQ (reference sequence). CDR3 bases: TGTGCCAGCAGCTTACTAGAGACCCAGTACTTC. This encodes CASSLLETQYF.

The chain's CDR3 is CASSRQGANTGELFF. CDR3 coding DNA: TGTGCCAGCAGCCGACAGGGGGCGAACACCGGGGAGCTGTTTTTT. The V gene is TRBV4-2, the J gene TRBJ2-2; TRBD1 matches 9 bases. CDR3 size: 15 residues. Unmatched junction bases numbered 0, after V lost 4 bases and J lost 0 bases. Germline values: CDR1 LGHNA, CDR2 YNFKEQ.

The chain is built from TRBV15 and TRBJ1-6; the D is unclear. The V end lost 5 bases, the J end lost 10 bases, and 18 bases lay between the germline ends. The CDR3 is 15 residues long. The V gene's germline CDR1 is LNHNV and CDR2 YYDKDF (reference sequence). CDR3 region: CATSRGGPLESPLHF. The CDR3 DNA reads as TGTGCCACCAGCCGGGGAGGTCCCTTAGAGTCACCCCTCCACTTT.

The J gene is TRBJ2-2, the V gene TRBV2; 7 nucleotides agree with TRBD1. Germline assignment: CDR1 SNHLY and CDR2 FYNNEI. Germline trimming cut 5 bases from V and 7 bases from J; bases unmatched to any gene: 4. The CDR3 contains 13 residues. The CDR3 coding sequence is TGTGCCAGCAGTTCCGACAGGGTCGGGGAGCTGTTTTTT. Protein: CASSSDRVGELFF.

The J gene is TRBJ1-4, the V gene TRBV7-6; D remains ambiguous. V was cut by 5 bases and J by 0 bases, with 10 bases left in between. Germline loops: CDR1 SGHVS, CDR2 FNYEAQ. CDR3 length equals 15 residues. CDR3 nucleotide sequence: TGTGCCAGCAGCGCCGGACTAGCAACTAATGAAAAACTGTTTTTT. This sequence encodes CASSAGLATNEKLFF.